These 27 T cell receptor beta chains originate from one sample sequenced in a study of regulatory T cells in long-lasting Graves disease. Researchers made TCR beta libraries by using iRepertoire HTBI primers and running Arm-PCR on CDR3 regions. Each CDR3 protein gets one entry after TCRdb re-called the multiplex PCR reads with MiXCR. The table lists about half a million distinct CDR3 sequences, about 20% of them singletons. Regarding time point: persistent/refractory GD, antithyroid drugs over 5 years with positive TRAb. The TCR library was made from RNA that had been extracted from PBMCs in TRIzol. The specimen comprised peripheral blood mononuclear cells (PBMCs), sampled when the disease was refractory, from a patient treated with antithyroid drugs. The receptors shown here come from a female donor with Graves disease.

A few counts support this clonotype. Germline and junction disagree at one end, which may indicate a read error. The chain has TRBV5-1 and TRBJ1-1; D possibly corresponds to TRBD1 (6 bases). CDR1 is SGHRS and CDR2 is YFSETQ in the germline V gene. The length of the CDR3 is 14 residues. The CDR3 coding sequence is TGTGCCAGCAGCTTAGTCCAGGGGACCACTGAAGCTTTCTTT. Amino acids: CASSLVQGTTEAFF.

This rearrangement joins TRBV12-3 or TRBV12-4 to TRBJ1-1; D unresolved. The CDR3 is made up of 16 amino acids. The V and J ends lost 7 bases and 1 base respectively, with 19 bases between them. For the CDR3, the DNA is TGTGCCAGCAAAAGGCGGCGGGGTATGAGGAACACTGAAGCTTTCTTT. Translating gives CASKRRRGMRNTEAFF.

The CDR3 DNA follows: TGTGCCAGTAGTCCCCGACAGGGGGCGCTTCTCGAGCAGTACTTC. It yields the protein CASSPRQGALLEQYF. The rearrangement links TRBV19 to TRBJ2-7, with TRBD1 identical over 10 bases. The length of the CDR3 is 15 residues. Losses at the gene ends were 5 bases for V and 6 bases for J; bases not matched to a gene: 10. Germline V CDR1 and CDR2: LNHDA, SQIVND (reference sequence).

V gene TRBV19 combines with J gene TRBJ2-7; TRBD1 might be the D (6 bases). V lost 5 bases and J 3 bases, leaving 14 bases between the germline ends. This CDR3 spans 14 amino acids. Per germline, CDR1 LNHDA and CDR2 SQIVND (reference sequence). In nucleotides, the CDR3 is TGTGCCAGTAGTCAGGGGTCGGATGGCTACGAGCAGTACTTC. It yields the protein CASSQGSDGYEQYF.

V gene TRBV15 combines with J gene TRBJ1-1; 7 nucleotides match TRBD1. In germline, CDR1 is LNHNV, CDR2 YYDKDF (reference sequence). The CDR3 spans 17 residues. With V trimmed by 5 bases and J by 10 bases, 22 bases remained unmatched. This CDR3 reads CATSEPSPGQSVRGAFF. The CDR3 bases are TGTGCCACCAGCGAGCCCTCTCCGGGACAGTCCGTCCGGGGAGCTTTCTTT.

The CDR3 is CASSLVLGTGNSPLHF. CDR3 nucleotide sequence: TGTGCCAGCAGCTTAGTCCTGGGGACAGGGAACTCACCCCTCCACTTT. This rearrangement joins TRBV11-3 to TRBJ1-6; 9 nucleotides match TRBD1. Germline V gene sequence: CDR1 SGHNT, CDR2 YENEEA. V lost 1 base, J lost 10 bases, and 8 bases stayed unmatched. The CDR3 is 16 residues long.

This clonotype was detected many times. The chain couples TRBV2 to TRBJ1-4; D not resolved. The length of the CDR3 is 14 residues. The V gene's germline CDR1 is SNHLY and CDR2 FYNNEI. V was pared by 11 bases and J by 0 bases, with 13 bases between. The CDR3 protein is CAVGRAATNEKLFF. CDR3 sequence (DNA): TGTGCCGTCGGGAGGGCAGCAACTAATGAAAAACTGTTTTTT.

The chain employs TRBV27 and TRBJ2-3, with TRBD2 matching 11 bases. Trimming removed 8 bases from V and 3 bases from J; junction bases left unmatched: 10. CDR1 and CDR2 (germline): MNHEY, SMNVEV (reference sequence). This CDR3 contains 16 residues. The CDR3 DNA reads as TGTGCCAGCGTCTCCTCGGCTAGCGGGAGGACAGATACGCAGTATTTT. Encoded protein: CASVSSASGRTDTQYF.

The CDR3 spells CASSLDPRDQETQYF. The CDR3 region has the DNA TGTGCCAGCAGTTTAGACCCCAGGGACCAAGAGACCCAGTACTTC. The chain carries TRBV28 and TRBJ2-5, with D possibly matching TRBD1 (5 bases). The CDR3 is made up of 15 amino acids. Germline V lookup: CDR1 MDHEN, CDR2 SYDVKM. Trimming removed 2 bases from V and 0 bases from J, with 10 bases in between.

The chain recombines TRBV19 with TRBJ1-4; D gene ambiguous. This CDR3 region has 13 residues. V was shortened by 1 base and J by 5 bases, with 5 bases between the two germline ends. CDR1 and CDR2 (germline): LNHDA, SQIVND (reference sequence). CDR3 bases: TGTGCCAGTAGTATAGCTGCCAATGAAAAACTGTTTTTT. Translated, it gives CASSIAANEKLFF.

This clonotype occurred many times. The V call is TRBV27, the J call TRBJ2-5; the D is unclear. The germline V gene has CDR1 MNHEY and CDR2 SMNVEV (reference sequence). The CDR3 totals 11 residues. Trimming shortened V by 7 bases and J by 4 bases, and 7 bases separated the two germline ends. CDR3 nucleotides: TGTGCCAGCACCTTGATAGAGACCCAGTACTTC. The encoded protein is CASTLIETQYF.

This clonotype appeared many times. As DNA, the CDR3 is TGTGCCAGCAGTCCACACAGGGAAAGAGTCGACGAGCAGTACTTC. Its translation: CASSPHRERVDEQYF. This chain connects TRBV28 to TRBJ2-7, with D possibly TRBD1 on 6 matching bases. CDR1 is MDHEN, CDR2 SYDVKM, per germline. The CDR3 is 15 amino acids. Trimming pared 5 bases from V and 5 bases from J, leaving 19 bases between.

This clonotype was seen more than once but under ten times. The chain uses TRBV10-3 and TRBJ1-1; possible D gene TRBD1, 5 bases. This CDR3 has 13 residues. Germline V gene lookup returns CDR1 ENHRY and CDR2 SYGVKD. Trimming took 7 bases from V and 5 from J, leaving 14 bases between them. The CDR3 here is CAINGREGTEAFF. The CDR3 DNA reads as TGTGCCATCAACGGCAGGGAAGGAACTGAAGCTTTCTTT.

The rearrangement links TRBV9 to TRBJ1-6, with D perhaps TRBD1 (5 bases). The germline V gene encodes CDR1 SGDLS and CDR2 YYNGEE. The CDR3 is 16 amino acids. V was pared by 4 bases and J by 0 bases, with 11 bases between. The CDR3 sequence: CASSKEDTSYNSPLHF. In DNA form, the CDR3 reads TGTGCCAGCAGCAAAGAGGACACCTCCTATAATTCACCCCTCCACTTT.

V is TRBV29-1 and J is TRBJ2-5; D unresolved. V was pared by 7 bases and J by 3 bases, with 12 bases between. Germline V gene data show CDR1 as SQVTM and CDR2 as ANQGSEA. This CDR3 spans 12 amino acids. CDR3 loop: CSARTEKETQYF. DNA for the CDR3: TGCAGCGCCAGGACGGAGAAAGAGACCCAGTACTTC. The full variable domain, with the rest looked up from reference TRBV29-1 and TRBJ2-5, is SAVISQKPSRDICQRGTSLTIQCQVDSQVTMMFWYRQQPGQSLTLIATANQGSEATYESGFVIDKFPISRPNLTFSTLTVSNMSPEDSSIYLCSARTEKETQYFGPGTRLLVL.

This clonotype has at least ten counts. The J gene is TRBJ2-5, the V gene TRBV2; D is undetermined. This CDR3 region has 14 residues. The germline V and J ends were trimmed by 0 bases and 4 bases, with 9 bases remaining between them. CDR1 is SNHLY and CDR2 is FYNNEI in the germline V gene. DNA for the CDR3: TGTGCCAGCAGTGAAGCTTATAAGGGAGAGACCCAGTACTTC. Protein product: CASSEAYKGETQYF.

This clonotype has at least ten counts. V is TRBV12-3 or TRBV12-4 and J is TRBJ1-3; D is undetermined. V was cut by 6 bases and J by 0 bases, with 6 bases left in between. This CDR3 spans 13 amino acids. CDR3 protein: CASRRISGNTIYF. The DNA for the CDR3 is TGTGCCAGCAGGAGAATCTCTGGAAACACCATATATTTT.

This clonotype appeared a single time. At one boundary the junction diverges from the germline segment, which might be a read error. The rearrangement uses TRBV2 and TRBJ2-5, with 8 bases aligning to TRBD2. CDR1 SNHLY and CDR2 FYNNEI come from the germline V gene. CDR3 size: 16 residues. The CDR3 DNA is TGCGCCAGCAGCCCCCGAGGATCGGGGGGGCCGGAGACCCAGTACTTC. Residues: CASSPRGSGGPETQYF.

This clonotype was seen more than once but under ten times. The chain combines TRBV28 with TRBJ2-1; 8 nucleotides align to TRBD2. CDR1 MDHEN and CDR2 SYDVKM come from the germline V gene. With V trimmed by 3 bases and J by 2 bases, 6 bases remained unmatched. The CDR3 has 16 amino acids. The CDR3 here is CASSLESGSPYNEQFF. The DNA for the CDR3 is TGTGCCAGCAGTTTGGAAAGCGGGAGTCCCTACAATGAGCAGTTCTTC. The full variable domain, with the rest looked up from reference TRBV28 and TRBJ2-1, is DVKVTQSSRYLVKRTGEKVFLECVQDMDHENMFWYRQDPGLGLRLIYFSYDVKMKEKGDIPEGYSVSREKKERFSLILESASTNQTSMYLCASSLESGSPYNEQFFGPGTRLTVL.

This clonotype occurred many times. This chain joins TRBV28 and TRBJ1-6, with D maybe TRBD1 (6 bases). Per the germline V gene, CDR1 is MDHEN and CDR2 is SYDVKM. V gave up 3 bases and J gave up 6 bases, with 18 bases separating them. CDR3 size: 17 residues. The CDR3 DNA reads as TGTGCCAGCAGTTTCCCTGGACAGCTCTGGGGTAATTCACCCCTCCACTTT. Translating it yields CASSFPGQLWGNSPLHF.

This clonotype was seen repeatedly, ten times or more. The chain couples TRBV28 to TRBJ1-2; 9 bases agree with TRBD1. The J segment lost 3 bases and the V segment lost 6 bases, leaving 17 bases of the junction unmatched. The CDR3 loop spans 18 amino acids. The V gene's germline CDR1 is MDHEN and CDR2 SYDVKM. CDR3 region: CASSLHNPGTGSHYGYTF. DNA for the CDR3: TGTGCCAGCAGCTTACATAACCCCGGGACAGGGTCCCACTATGGCTACACCTTC.

The table lists this clonotype with many counts. This chain uses TRBV7-2 with TRBJ1-1; 8 positions agree with TRBD1. Trimming cost V 4 bases and J 1 base; bases outside gene matches: 14. Germline V gene lookup returns CDR1 SGHTA and CDR2 FQGNSA. The CDR3 spans 18 residues. CDR3 amino acids: CASSYLLDREGKNTEAFF. CDR3 coding DNA: TGTGCCAGCAGCTACCTTTTGGACAGGGAAGGCAAGAACACTGAAGCTTTCTTT.

This clonotype appeared a few times. The chain couples TRBV27 to TRBJ2-2, with a tentative D call TRBD2 (6 bases). This CDR3 has 17 amino acids. The germline V and J ends were trimmed by 0 bases and 3 bases, with 14 bases remaining between them. Per the germline V gene, CDR1 is MNHEY and CDR2 is SMNVEV (reference sequence). As DNA, the CDR3 is TGTGCCAGCAGTTTATCGTACTGGCCGGGGGACACCGGGGAGCTGTTTTTT. This encodes CASSLSYWPGDTGELFF.

The V call is TRBV6-9, the J call TRBJ1-1; D gene ambiguous. V was pared by 3 bases and J by 5 bases, with 13 bases between. Germline CDR1 reads MNHGY; CDR2 reads SVAAGI. The CDR3 runs 14 residues. The CDR3 sequence: CASSYGEAETEAFF. The CDR3, as DNA: TGTGCCAGCAGTTACGGGGAGGCTGAGACTGAAGCTTTCTTT.

Concerning this clonotype itself: The conserved phenylalanine or tryptophan is not found at the CDR3 terminus, so this likely reflects a read error. It is unclear where the CDR3 begins or ends on the DNA, so no DNA is shown, and the CDR3 is as TCRdb lists it. J is TRBJ2-4 and V is TRBV10-3; the table's D gene call, TRBD2, was not cross checked with the DNA. Germline values: CDR1 ENHRY, CDR2 SYGVKD. The CDR3 adds up to 15 amino acids, both ends counted. The CDR3 sequence is CAISDSGLAGKYFGP.

This clonotype was detected ten times or more. The rearrangement joins TRBV7-2 to TRBJ1-1, with unresolved D. CDR1 is SGHTA and CDR2 is FQGNSA in the germline V gene. The V gene lost 5 bases and the J gene lost 0 bases, with 7 bases spanning the gap. This CDR3 is 13 amino acids long. CDR3 region: CASSPHMNTEAFF. In nucleotides, the CDR3 is TGTGCCAGCAGCCCTCACATGAACACTGAAGCTTTCTTT.

The gene calls are TRBV7-2 and TRBJ2-7; D may match TRBD1 or TRBD2 (5 bases each). Per the germline V gene, CDR1 is SGHTA and CDR2 is FQGNSA. The length of the CDR3 is 15 residues. The V gene lost 6 bases and the J gene lost 4 bases, with 19 bases spanning the gap. The CDR3 DNA reads as TGTGCCAGCAGGGATAACCCGGGACCCCAATACGAGCAGTACTTC. Encoded protein: CASRDNPGPQYEQYF.